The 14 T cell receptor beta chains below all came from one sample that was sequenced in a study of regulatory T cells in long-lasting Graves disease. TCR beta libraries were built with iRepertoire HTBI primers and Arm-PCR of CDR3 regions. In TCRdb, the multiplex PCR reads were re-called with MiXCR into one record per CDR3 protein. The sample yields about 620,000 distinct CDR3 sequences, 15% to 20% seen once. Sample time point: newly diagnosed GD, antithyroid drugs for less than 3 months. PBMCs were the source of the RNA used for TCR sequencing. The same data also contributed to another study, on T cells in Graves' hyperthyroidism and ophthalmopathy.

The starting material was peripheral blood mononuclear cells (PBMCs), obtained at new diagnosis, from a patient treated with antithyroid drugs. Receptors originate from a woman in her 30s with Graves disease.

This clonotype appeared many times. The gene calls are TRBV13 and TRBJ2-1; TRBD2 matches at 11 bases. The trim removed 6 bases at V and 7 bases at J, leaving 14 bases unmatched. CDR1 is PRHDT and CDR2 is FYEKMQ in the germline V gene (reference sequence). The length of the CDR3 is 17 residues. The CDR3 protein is CASSSWVAGGPWNEQFF. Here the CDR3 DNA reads TGTGCCAGCAGTTCCTGGGTAGCGGGAGGGCCGTGGAATGAGCAGTTCTTC.

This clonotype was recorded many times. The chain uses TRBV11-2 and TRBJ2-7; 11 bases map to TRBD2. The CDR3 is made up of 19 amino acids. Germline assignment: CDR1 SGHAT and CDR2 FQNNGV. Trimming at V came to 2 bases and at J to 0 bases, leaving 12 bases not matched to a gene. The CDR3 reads CASSLYSLGTSGPSYEQYF. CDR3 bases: TGTGCCAGCAGCTTATATTCTCTCGGGACTAGCGGACCCTCCTACGAGCAGTACTTC.

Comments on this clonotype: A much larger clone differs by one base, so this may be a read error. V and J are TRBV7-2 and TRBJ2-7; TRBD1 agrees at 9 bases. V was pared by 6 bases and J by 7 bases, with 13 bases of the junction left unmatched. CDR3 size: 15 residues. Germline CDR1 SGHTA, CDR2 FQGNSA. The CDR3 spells CASSFPGTGSREQYF. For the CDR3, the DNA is TGTGCCAGCAGTTTTCCCGGGACAGGGTCGAGGGAGCAGTACTTC.

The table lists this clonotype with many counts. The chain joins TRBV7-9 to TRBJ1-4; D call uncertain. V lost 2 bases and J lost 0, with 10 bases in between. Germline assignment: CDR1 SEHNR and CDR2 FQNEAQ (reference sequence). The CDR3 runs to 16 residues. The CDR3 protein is CASSLNWDATNEKLFF. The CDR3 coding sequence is TGTGCCAGCAGCTTAAACTGGGATGCAACTAATGAAAAACTGTTTTTT.

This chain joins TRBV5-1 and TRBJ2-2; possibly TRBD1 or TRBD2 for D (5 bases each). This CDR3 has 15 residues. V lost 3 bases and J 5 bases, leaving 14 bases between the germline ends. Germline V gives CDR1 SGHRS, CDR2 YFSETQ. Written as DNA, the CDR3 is TGCGCCAGCAGCTCCGGGACCGCTTCGACCGGGGAGCTGTTTTTT. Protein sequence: CASSSGTASTGELFF.

The DNA of the CDR3 is TGCGCCAGCAGCCAAACCGGAGGGGGTTCCGGGGAGCTGTTTTTT. It codes for CASSQTGGGSGELFF. The rearrangement uses TRBV4-1 and TRBJ2-2, with D possibly called TRBD1 or TRBD2 (6 bases each). Trimming cost V 2 bases and J 6 bases, with 13 bases left between them. CDR3 length: 15 amino acids. CDR1 and CDR2 (germline): MGHRA, YSYEKL.

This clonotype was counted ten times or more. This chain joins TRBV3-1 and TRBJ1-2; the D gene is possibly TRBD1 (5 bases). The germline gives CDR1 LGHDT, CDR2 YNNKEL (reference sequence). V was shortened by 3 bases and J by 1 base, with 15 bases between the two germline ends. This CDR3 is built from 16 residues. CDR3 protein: CASSHGSGRDNYGYTF. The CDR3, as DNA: TGTGCCAGCAGCCACGGAAGCGGCAGGGATAACTATGGCTACACCTTC.

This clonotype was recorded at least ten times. The CDR3 sequence: CASSFLDRLNTNQPQHF. Written as DNA, the CDR3 is TGTGCCAGCAGTTTCCTGGACAGGTTAAATACCAATCAGCCCCAGCATTTT. The rearrangement uses TRBV28 and TRBJ1-5; 7 nucleotides align to TRBD1. The CDR3 runs 17 residues. From germline, CDR1 is MDHEN and CDR2 SYDVKM. J gave up 3 bases and V 3 bases, and 11 bases lay outside the gene matches.

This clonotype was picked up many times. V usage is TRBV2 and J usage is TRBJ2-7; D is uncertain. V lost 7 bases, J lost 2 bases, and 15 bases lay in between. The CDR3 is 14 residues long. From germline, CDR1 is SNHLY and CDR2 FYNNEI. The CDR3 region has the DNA TGTGCCAGCACTAACCCGCCGGGCACCTACGAGCAGTACTTC. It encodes CASTNPPGTYEQYF.

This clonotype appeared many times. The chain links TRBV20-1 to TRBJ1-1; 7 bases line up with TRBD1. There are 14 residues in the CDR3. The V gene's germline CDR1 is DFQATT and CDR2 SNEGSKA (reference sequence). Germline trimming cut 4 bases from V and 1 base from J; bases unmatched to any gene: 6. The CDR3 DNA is TGCAGTGCTAAGCCAGGGACAGCGAACACTGAAGCTTTCTTT. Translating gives CSAKPGTANTEAFF.

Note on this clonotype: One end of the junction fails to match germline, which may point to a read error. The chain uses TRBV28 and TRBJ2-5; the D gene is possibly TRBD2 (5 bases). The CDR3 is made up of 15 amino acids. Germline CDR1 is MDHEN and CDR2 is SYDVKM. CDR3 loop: CASSLYAGIQETQYF. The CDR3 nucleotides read TGCGCCAGCAGTTTGTACGCGGGCATCCAAGAGACCCAGTACTTC.

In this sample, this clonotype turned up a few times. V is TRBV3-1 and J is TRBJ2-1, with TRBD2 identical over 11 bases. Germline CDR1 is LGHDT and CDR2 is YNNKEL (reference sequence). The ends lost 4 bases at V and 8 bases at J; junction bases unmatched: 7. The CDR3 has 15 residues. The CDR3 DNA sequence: TGTGCCAGCAGCCTAACTAGCGGGAGAATGGATGAGCAGTTCTTC. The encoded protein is CASSLTSGRMDEQFF.

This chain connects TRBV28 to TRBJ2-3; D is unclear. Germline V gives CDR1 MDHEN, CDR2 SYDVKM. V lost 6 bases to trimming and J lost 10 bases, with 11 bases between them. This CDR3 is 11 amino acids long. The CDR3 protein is CASRVRQAQYF. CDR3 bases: TGTGCCAGCAGGGTTAGGCAGGCGCAGTATTTT.

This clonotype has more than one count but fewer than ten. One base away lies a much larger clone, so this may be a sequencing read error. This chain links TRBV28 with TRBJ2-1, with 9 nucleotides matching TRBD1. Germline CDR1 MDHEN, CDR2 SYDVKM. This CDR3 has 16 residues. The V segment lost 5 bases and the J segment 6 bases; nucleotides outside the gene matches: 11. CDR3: CASSPMTGGLGNEQFF. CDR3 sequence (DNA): TGTGCCAGCAGTCCAATGACAGGGGGGTTGGGCAATGAGCAGTTCTTC.